The T cell receptor beta chain described here comes from a study of cytotoxic CD8 clonotypes in ibrutinib-treated CLL. Repertoires were generated with immunoSEQ multiplex PCR, while TCRdb's copy carries only in-frame clones and drops some. The data hold about 310,000 clones, with about 77% observed a single time. The junction had 5 bases not matched to a gene; V was cut back by 1 base and J by 0 bases. CDR3 length: 17 residues. The germline gives CDR1 SGHTA, CDR2 FQGNSA. This chain uses TRBV7-2 with TRBJ1-1, with 10 positions matching TRBD1. The sequenced sample was PBMCs, obtained before ibrutinib treatment. The origin of this receptor is a human donor with chronic lymphocytic leukemia. CDR3 sequence reads: CASSLDRTGGLNTEAFF. The CDR3 DNA sequence: TGTGCCAGCAGCTTAGACCGGACAGGGGGATTGAACACTGAAGCTTTCTTT.